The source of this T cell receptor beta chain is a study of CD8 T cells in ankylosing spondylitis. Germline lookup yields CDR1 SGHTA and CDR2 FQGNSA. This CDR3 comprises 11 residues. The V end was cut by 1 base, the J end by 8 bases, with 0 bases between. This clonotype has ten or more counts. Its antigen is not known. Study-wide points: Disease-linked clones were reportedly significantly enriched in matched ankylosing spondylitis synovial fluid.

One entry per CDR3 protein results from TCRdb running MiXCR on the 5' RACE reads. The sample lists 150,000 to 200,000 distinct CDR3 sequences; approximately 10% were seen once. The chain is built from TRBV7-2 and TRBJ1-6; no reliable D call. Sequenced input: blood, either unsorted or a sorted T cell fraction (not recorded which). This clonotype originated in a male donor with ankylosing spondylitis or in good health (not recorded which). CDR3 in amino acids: CASSLDSPLHF. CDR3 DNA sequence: TGTGCCAGCAGCTTAGATTCACCCCTCCACTTT.